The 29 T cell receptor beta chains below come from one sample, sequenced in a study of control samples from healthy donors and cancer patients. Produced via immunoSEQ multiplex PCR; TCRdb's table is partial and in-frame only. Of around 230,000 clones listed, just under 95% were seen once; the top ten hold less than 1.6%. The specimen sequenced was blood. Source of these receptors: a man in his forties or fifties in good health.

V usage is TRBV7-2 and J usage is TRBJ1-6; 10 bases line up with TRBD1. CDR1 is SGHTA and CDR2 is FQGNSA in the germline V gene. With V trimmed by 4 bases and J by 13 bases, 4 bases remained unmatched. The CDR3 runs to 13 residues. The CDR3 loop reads CASSSGQGIPLHF. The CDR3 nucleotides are TGTGCCAGCAGCTCGGGACAGGGGATCCCCCTCCACTTT.

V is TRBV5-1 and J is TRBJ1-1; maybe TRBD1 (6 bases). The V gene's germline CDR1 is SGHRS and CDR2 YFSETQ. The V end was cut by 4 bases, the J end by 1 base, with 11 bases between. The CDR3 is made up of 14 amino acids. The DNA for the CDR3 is TGCGCCAGCAGCCGGGGACACGGGAACACTGAAGCTTTCTTT. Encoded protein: CASSRGHGNTEAFF.

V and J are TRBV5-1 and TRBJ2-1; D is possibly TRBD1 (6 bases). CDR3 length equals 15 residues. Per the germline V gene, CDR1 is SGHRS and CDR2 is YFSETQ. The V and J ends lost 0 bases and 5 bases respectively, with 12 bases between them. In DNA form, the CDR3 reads TGCGCCAGCAGCTTGGACACAACAGGGAACAATGAGCAGTTCTTC. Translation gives CASSLDTTGNNEQFF.

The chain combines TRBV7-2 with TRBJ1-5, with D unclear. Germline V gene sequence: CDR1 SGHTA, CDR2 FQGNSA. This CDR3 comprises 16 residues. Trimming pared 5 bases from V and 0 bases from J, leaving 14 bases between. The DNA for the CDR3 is TGTGCCAGCAGCGGAACGGGAGGTTATAGCAATCAGCCCCAGCATTTT. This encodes CASSGTGGYSNQPQHF.

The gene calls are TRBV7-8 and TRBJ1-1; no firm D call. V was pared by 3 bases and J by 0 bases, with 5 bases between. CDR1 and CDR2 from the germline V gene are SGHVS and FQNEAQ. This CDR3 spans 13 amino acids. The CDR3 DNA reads TGTGCCAGCAGCTTGACCCTGAACACTGAAGCTTTCTTT. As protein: CASSLTLNTEAFF.

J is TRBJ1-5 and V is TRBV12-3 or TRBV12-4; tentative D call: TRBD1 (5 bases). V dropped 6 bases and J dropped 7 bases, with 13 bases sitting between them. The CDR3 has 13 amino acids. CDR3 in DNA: TGTGCCAGCAGGGGCCCCCGGGGGCAGCCCCAGCATTTT. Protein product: CASRGPRGQPQHF.

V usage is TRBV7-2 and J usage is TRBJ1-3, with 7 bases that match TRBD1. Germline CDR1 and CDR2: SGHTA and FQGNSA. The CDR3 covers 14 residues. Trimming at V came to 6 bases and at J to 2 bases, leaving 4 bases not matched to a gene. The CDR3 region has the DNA TGTGCCAGCAGTCCACAGGGGACTGGAAACACCATATATTTT. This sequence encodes CASSPQGTGNTIYF. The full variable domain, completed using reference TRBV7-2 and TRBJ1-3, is GAGVSQSPSNKVTEKGKDVELRCDPISGHTALYWYRQSLGQGLEFLIYFQGNSAPDKSGLPSDRFSAERTGGSVSTLTIQRTQQEDSAVYLCASSPQGTGNTIYFGEGSWLTVV.

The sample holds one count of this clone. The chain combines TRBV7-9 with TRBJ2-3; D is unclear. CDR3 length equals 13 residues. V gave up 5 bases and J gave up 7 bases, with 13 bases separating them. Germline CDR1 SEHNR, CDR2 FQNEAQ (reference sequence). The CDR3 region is CASSEVRLNTQYF. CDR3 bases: TGTGCCAGCAGCGAAGTCAGGTTGAATACGCAGTATTTT.

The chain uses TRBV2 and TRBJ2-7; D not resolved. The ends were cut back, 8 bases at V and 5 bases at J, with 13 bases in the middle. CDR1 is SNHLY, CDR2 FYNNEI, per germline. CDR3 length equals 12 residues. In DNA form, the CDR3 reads TGTGCCAGCGGGATTGGAAGGGACGAGCAGTACGTC. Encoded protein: CASGIGRDEQYV.

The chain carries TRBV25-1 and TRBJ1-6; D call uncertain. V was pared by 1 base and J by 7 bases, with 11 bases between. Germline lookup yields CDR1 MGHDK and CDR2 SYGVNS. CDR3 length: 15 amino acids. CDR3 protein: CASSESHRANSPLHF. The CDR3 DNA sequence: TGTGCCAGCAGTGAATCACACAGAGCAAATTCACCCCTCCACTTT.

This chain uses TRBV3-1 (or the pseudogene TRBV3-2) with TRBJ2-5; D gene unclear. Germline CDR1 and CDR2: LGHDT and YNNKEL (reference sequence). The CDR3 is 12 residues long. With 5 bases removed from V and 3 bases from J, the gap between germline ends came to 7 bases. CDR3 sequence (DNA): TGTGCCAGCAGCGGAGTAGAAGAGACCCAGTACTTC. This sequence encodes CASSGVEETQYF.

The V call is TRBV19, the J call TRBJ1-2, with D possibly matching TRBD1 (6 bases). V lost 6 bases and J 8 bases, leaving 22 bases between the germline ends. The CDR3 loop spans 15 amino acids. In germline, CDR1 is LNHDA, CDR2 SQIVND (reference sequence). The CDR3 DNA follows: TGTGCCAGTAGCTTACCACAGGGAGCGGTGAGGGGCTACACCTTC. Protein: CASSLPQGAVRGYTF.

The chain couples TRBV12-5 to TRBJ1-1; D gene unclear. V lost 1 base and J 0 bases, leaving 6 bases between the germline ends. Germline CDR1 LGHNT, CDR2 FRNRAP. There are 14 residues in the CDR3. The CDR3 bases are TGTGCTAGTGGTTTGGACGGGTTGAACACTGAAGCTTTCTTT. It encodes CASGLDGLNTEAFF.

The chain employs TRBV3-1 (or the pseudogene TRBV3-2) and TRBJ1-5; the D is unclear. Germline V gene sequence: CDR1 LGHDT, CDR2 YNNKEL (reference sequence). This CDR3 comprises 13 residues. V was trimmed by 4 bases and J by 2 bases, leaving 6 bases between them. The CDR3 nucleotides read TGTGCCAGCAGCCGTGGAGGCAATCAGCCCCAGCATTTT. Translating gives CASSRGGNQPQHF.

The CDR3 bases are TGTGCCAGCAGCCCTCAGGGGGCCGACGTGAAGACCCAGTACTTC. Protein product: CASSPQGADVKTQYF. The gene calls are TRBV7-9 and TRBJ2-5, with 8 positions matching TRBD1. J lost 6 bases, V lost 5 bases, and 11 bases had no gene match. CDR3 length: 15 residues. Germline V gene data show CDR1 as SEHNR and CDR2 as FQNEAQ (reference sequence). Looking up the rest from reference TRBV7-9 and TRBJ2-5 gives the full variable domain: DTGVSQNPRHKITKRGQNVTFRCDPISEHNRLYWYRQTLGQGPEFLTYFQNEAQLEKSRLLSDRFSAERPKGSFSTLEIQRTEQGDSAMYLCASSPQGADVKTQYFGPGTRLLVL.

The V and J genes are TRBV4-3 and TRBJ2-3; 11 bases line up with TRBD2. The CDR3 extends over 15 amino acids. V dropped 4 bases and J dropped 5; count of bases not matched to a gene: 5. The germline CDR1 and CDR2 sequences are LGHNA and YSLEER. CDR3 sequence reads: CASSPLAGGGDTQYF. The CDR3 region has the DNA TGCGCCAGCAGCCCCCTAGCGGGGGGTGGAGATACGCAGTATTTT.

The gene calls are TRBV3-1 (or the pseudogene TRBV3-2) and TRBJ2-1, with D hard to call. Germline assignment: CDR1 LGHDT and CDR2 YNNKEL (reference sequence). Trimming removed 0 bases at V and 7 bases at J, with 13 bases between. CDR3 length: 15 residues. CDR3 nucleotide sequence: TGTGCCAGCAGCCAAGACGCGGCACCTGGGAATGAGCAGTTCTTC. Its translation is CASSQDAAPGNEQFF.

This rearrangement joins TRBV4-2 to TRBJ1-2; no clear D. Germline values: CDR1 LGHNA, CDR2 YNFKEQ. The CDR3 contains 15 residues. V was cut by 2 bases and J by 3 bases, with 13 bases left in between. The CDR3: CASSQLDMIDYGYTF. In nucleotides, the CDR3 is TGTGCCAGCAGCCAACTTGACATGATAGACTATGGCTACACCTTC.

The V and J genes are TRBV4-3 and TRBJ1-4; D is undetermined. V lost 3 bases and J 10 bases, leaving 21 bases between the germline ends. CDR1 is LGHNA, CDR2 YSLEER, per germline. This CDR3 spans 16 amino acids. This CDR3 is CASSQMRGEGSGKLFF. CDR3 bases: TGCGCCAGCAGCCAGATGCGTGGGGAGGGATCGGGAAAACTGTTTTTT.

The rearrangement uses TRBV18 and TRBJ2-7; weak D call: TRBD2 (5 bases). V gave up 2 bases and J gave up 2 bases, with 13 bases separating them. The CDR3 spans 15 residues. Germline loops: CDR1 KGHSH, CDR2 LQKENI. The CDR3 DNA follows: TGTGCCAGCTCACCAGGCGCCCTAGCCCCCTACGAGCAGTACGTC. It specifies CASSPGALAPYEQYV.

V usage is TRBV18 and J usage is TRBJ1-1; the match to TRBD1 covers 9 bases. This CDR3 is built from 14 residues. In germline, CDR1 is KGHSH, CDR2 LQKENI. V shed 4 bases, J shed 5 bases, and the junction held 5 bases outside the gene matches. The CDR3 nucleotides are TGTGCCAGCTCACGTGGGACAGGGTTAACTGAAGCTTTCTTT. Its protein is CASSRGTGLTEAFF.

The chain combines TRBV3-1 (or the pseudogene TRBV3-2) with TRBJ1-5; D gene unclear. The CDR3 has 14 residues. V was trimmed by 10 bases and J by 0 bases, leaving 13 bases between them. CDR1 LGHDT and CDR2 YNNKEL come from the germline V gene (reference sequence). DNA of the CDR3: TGTGCCATCTCGGACGGTTATAGCAATCAGCCCCAGCATTTT. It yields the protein CAISDGYSNQPQHF.

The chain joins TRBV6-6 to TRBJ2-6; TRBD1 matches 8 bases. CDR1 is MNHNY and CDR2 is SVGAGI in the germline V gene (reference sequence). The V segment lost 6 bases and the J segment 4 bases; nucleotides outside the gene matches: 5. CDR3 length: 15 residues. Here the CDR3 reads CASSSGQVGANVLTF. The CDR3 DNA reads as TGTGCCAGCAGCTCGGGACAGGTCGGGGCCAACGTCCTGACTTTC.

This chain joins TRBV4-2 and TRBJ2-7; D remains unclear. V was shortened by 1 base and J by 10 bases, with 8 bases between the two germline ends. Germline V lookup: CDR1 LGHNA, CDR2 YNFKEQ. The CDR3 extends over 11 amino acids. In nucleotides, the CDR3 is TGTGCCAGCAGCCAAGGTTCTCATCAGTACTTC. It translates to CASSQGSHQYF.

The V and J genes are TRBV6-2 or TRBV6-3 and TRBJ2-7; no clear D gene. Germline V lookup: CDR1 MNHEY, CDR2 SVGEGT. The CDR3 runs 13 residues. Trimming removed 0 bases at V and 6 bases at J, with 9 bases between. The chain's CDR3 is CASSYSISGEQYF. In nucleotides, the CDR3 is TGTGCCAGCAGTTACTCGATTTCAGGCGAGCAGTACTTC.

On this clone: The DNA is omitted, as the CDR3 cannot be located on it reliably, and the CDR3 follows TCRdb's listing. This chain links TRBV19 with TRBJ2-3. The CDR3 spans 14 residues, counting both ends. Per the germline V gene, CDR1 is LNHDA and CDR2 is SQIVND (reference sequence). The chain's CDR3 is CASSLRAREDTQYF.

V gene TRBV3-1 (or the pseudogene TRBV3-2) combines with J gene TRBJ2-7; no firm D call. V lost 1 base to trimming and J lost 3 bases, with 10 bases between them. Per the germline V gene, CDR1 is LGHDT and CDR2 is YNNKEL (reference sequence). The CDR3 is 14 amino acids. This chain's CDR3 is CASSQGQQNYEQYV. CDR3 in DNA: TGTGCCAGCAGCCAAGGTCAACAGAACTACGAGCAGTACGTC.

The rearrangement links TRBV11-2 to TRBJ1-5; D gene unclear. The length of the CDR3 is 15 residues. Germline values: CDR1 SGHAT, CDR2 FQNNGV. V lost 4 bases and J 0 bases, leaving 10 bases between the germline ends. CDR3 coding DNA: TGTGCCAGCAGCTGGACGGGAAATAGCAATCAGCCCCAGCATTTT. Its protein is CASSWTGNSNQPQHF.

The CDR3 loop reads CSASGGTYYGYTF. DNA of the CDR3: TGCAGTGCTAGTGGGGGCACCTACTATGGCTACACCTTC. The gene calls are TRBV20-1 and TRBJ1-2; maybe TRBD1 (6 bases). Germline V CDR1 and CDR2: DFQATT, SNEGSKA (reference sequence). Deletions cut 3 bases from V and 3 bases from J, with 11 bases between. The length of the CDR3 is 13 residues.